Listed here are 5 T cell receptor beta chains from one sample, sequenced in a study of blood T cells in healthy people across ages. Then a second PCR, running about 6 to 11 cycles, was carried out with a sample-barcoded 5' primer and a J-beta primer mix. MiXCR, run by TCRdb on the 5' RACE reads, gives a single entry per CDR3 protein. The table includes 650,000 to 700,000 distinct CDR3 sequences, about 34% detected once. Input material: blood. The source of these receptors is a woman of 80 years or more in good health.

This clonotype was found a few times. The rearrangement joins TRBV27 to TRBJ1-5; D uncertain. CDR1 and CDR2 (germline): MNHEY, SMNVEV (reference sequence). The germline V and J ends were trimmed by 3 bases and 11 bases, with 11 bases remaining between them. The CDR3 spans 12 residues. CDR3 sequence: CASSLGRGAQHF. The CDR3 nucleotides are TGTGCCAGCAGTTTGGGTCGTGGGGCCCAGCATTTT.

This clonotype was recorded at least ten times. CDR3 residues: CASSHISDTQYF. CDR3 DNA sequence: TGTGCCAGCAGCCACATTTCAGATACGCAGTATTTT. The rearrangement uses TRBV3-1 and TRBJ2-3, with D unclear. The V and J ends lost 3 bases and 4 bases respectively, with 5 bases between them. There are 12 residues in the CDR3. Germline lookup yields CDR1 LGHDT and CDR2 YNNKEL (reference sequence).

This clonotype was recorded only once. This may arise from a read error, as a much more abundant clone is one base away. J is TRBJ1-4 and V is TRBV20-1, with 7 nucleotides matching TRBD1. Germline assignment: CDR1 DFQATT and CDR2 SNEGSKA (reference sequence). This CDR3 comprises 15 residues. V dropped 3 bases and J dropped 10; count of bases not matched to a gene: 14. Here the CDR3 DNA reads TGCAGTGCTAGCCTAAATAGGGGGCGCGGTGGAAAACTGTTTTTT. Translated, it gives CSASLNRGRGGKLFF.

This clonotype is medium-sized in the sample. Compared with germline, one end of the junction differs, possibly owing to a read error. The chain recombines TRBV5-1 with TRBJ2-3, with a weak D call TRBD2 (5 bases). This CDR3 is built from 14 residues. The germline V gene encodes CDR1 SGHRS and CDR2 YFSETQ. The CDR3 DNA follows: TGTGCCAGCAGTTTATCCGGGGGCACAGATACGCAGTATTTT. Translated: CASSLSGGTDTQYF.

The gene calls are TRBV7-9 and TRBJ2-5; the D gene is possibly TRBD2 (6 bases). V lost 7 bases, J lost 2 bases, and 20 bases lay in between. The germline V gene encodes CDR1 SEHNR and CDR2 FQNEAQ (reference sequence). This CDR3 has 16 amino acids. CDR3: CASTPGRVGGQETQYF. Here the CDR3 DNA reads TGTGCCAGCACCCCGGGACGAGTGGGGGGACAAGAGACCCAGTACTTC.